A single sample is the source of the 24 T cell receptor beta chains below, sequenced in a study of neurological immune-mediated disorders. MiXCR, applied by TCRdb to the 5' RACE reads, yields one record per CDR3 protein. Of 25,000 to 35,000 distinct CDR3 sequences in the sample, over 10% were seen once. Sequencing input: PBMCs. These receptors were taken from a woman aged 55-75 years in good health.

The CDR3 DNA is TGTGCCAGCAGCCAAGAAGACACAGGGAGGCGAAACACTGAAGCTTTCTTT. Protein sequence: CASSQEDTGRRNTEAFF. This sequence joins TRBV4-2 and TRBJ1-1, with D perhaps TRBD1 (6 bases). The CDR3 consists of 17 residues. Per germline, CDR1 LGHNA and CDR2 YNFKEQ. Trimming shortened V by 0 bases and J by 2 bases, and 16 bases separated the two germline ends.

The table lists this clonotype with many counts. CDR3 coding DNA: TGTGCCAGCAGCCAAGTCCTAGCGGCAGATACGCAGTATTTT. This codes for CASSQVLAADTQYF. The chain combines TRBV3-1 with TRBJ2-3, with 7 bases identical to TRBD2. The CDR3 contains 14 residues. V lost 1 base and J lost 4; bases outside the gene matches: 2. The germline gives CDR1 LGHDT, CDR2 YNNKEL (reference sequence).

This clonotype was observed many times. The genes are TRBV7-7 and TRBJ2-5; D ambiguous. V gave up 2 bases and J gave up 5 bases, with 6 bases separating them. CDR3 length: 12 amino acids. Germline CDR1 and CDR2: SSHAT and FNYEAQ (reference sequence). CDR3 sequence (DNA): TGTGCCAGCAGCTTAAATGGGGAGACCCAGTACTTC. It is translated as CASSLNGETQYF.

The table lists this clonotype with many counts. The chain combines TRBV20-1 with TRBJ1-5; possible D gene TRBD1, 5 bases. Germline V gene sequence: CDR1 DFQATT, CDR2 SNEGSKA (reference sequence). Trimming shortened V by 7 bases and J by 5 bases, and 15 bases separated the two germline ends. This CDR3 spans 13 amino acids. For the CDR3, the DNA is TGCAGTGGCACCAGGGAAATCGATCAGCCCCAGCATTTT. This gives the protein CSGTREIDQPQHF.

The table lists this clonotype with many counts. The V and J genes are TRBV7-2 and TRBJ1-3; 7 bases line up with TRBD1. The CDR3 spans 14 residues. Germline-derived CDR1 and CDR2 are SGHTA and FQGNSA. Unmatched junction bases numbered 7, after V lost 7 bases and J lost 4 bases. The CDR3 is CASTTDREGNTIYF. The CDR3 DNA sequence: TGTGCCAGCACCACCGACAGGGAGGGAAACACCATATATTTT.

This clonotype was seen many times. The chain has TRBV6-5 and TRBJ2-7; D is unresolved. CDR3 length equals 14 residues. CDR1 and CDR2 (germline): MNHEY, SVGAGI. V gave up 9 bases and J gave up 3 bases, with 18 bases separating them. The CDR3 spells CARRSIEADYEQYF. CDR3 in DNA: TGTGCCAGAAGGTCGATTGAAGCTGACTACGAGCAGTACTTC.

At least ten counts were recorded for this clonotype. The rearrangement links TRBV20-1 to TRBJ2-5, with D perhaps matching TRBD1 or TRBD2 (5 bases each). V was pared by 0 bases and J by 5 bases, with 13 bases between. CDR1 and CDR2 (germline): DFQATT, SNEGSKA (reference sequence). There are 14 residues in the CDR3. This chain's CDR3 is CSARDGAGGETQYF. CDR3 nucleotide sequence: TGCAGTGCTAGAGATGGGGCAGGCGGGGAGACCCAGTACTTC.

This clonotype was seen repeatedly, ten times or more. J is TRBJ1-2 and V is TRBV7-2; D call uncertain. Trimming removed 8 bases from V and 7 bases from J, with 11 bases in between. The CDR3 runs to 11 residues. CDR1 and CDR2 from the germline V gene are SGHTA and FQGNSA. The CDR3 DNA is TGTGCCAGCGTCCTGGGCAGTGGCTACACCTTC. This encodes CASVLGSGYTF. Supplemented by reference TRBV7-2 and TRBJ1-2, the full variable domain reads GAGVSQSPSNKVTEKGKDVELRCDPISGHTALYWYRQSLGQGLEFLIYFQGNSAPDKSGLPSDRFSAERTGGSVSTLTIQRTQQEDSAVYLCASVLGSGYTFGSGTRLTVV.

This clonotype was detected many times. V is TRBV7-8 and J is TRBJ1-4; D is unclear. The germline V gene encodes CDR1 SGHVS and CDR2 FQNEAQ. With 3 bases removed from V and 5 bases from J, the gap between germline ends came to 10 bases. This CDR3 is built from 14 residues. CDR3 amino acids: CASSLEGVNEKLFF. CDR3 nucleotides: TGTGCCAGCAGCTTGGAGGGAGTCAATGAAAAACTGTTTTTT.

The table lists this clonotype with many counts. The V gene is TRBV7-2, the J gene TRBJ2-5, with a weak D call TRBD2 (6 bases). The CDR3 consists of 15 residues. Germline V gives CDR1 SGHTA, CDR2 FQGNSA. Trimming left V 1 base short and J 7 bases short, with 16 bases between. The CDR3: CASSLDLAGPGTQYF. The CDR3 bases are TGTGCCAGCAGCTTAGATTTGGCGGGGCCCGGGACCCAGTACTTC.

This clonotype was detected once. A read error may account for a junction end that differs from germline. The gene calls are TRBV12-3 or TRBV12-4 and TRBJ1-1; tentatively, D is TRBD1 (6 bases). The CDR3 covers 15 residues. For the CDR3, the DNA is TGTGCCAGTAGGACGTCGGACAGCCTGAACACTGAAGATTTCTTT. This encodes CASRTSDSLNTEDFF.

As concerns this clonotype: This may arise from a read error, as a much more abundant clone is one base away. The chain recombines TRBV5-1 with TRBJ1-1; TRBD1 matches 10 bases. Germline V CDR1 and CDR2: SGHRS, YFSETQ. The CDR3 is 14 residues long. The J segment lost 5 bases and the V segment lost 3 bases, leaving 4 bases of the junction unmatched. Here the CDR3 reads CASSWTGGGTEAFF. The CDR3 nucleotides are TGCGCCAGCAGCTGGACAGGGGGGGGAACTGAAGCTTTCTTT. Full variable domain (remainder filled in from reference TRBV5-1 and TRBJ1-1): KAGVTQTPRYLIKTRGQQVTLSCSPISGHRSVSWYQQTPGQGLQFLFEYFSETQRNKGNFPGRFSGRQFSNSRSEMNVSTLELGDSALYLCASSWTGGGTEAFFGQGTRLTVV.

This clonotype was observed many times. The rearrangement uses TRBV18 and TRBJ1-2, with D possibly matching TRBD1 (5 bases). CDR1 KGHSH and CDR2 LQKENI come from the germline V gene. The CDR3 extends over 15 amino acids. V was trimmed by 0 bases and J by 2 bases, leaving 10 bases between them. The CDR3 protein is CASSPPMGGNYGYTF. CDR3 sequence (DNA): TGTGCCAGCTCACCACCGATGGGGGGGAACTATGGCTACACCTTC.

This clonotype is medium-sized by share. V is TRBV4-3 and J is TRBJ2-1; D ambiguous. V was pared by 0 bases and J by 15 bases, with 18 bases between. This CDR3 comprises 14 residues. Germline CDR1 is LGHNA and CDR2 is YSLEER. CDR3 bases: TGCGCCAGCAGCCAAGAAGTCCCCCAAGGACCTAGGTTCTTC. This encodes CASSQEVPQGPRFF.

At least ten counts were recorded for this clonotype. The gene calls are TRBV3-1 and TRBJ1-6, with D perhaps TRBD1 (5 bases). V lost 0 bases and J lost 10, with 13 bases in between. The germline CDR1 and CDR2 sequences are LGHDT and YNNKEL (reference sequence). The CDR3 has 15 residues. The CDR3 region has the DNA TGTGCCAGCAGCCAAGAAGGCGGGGGACGGTCACCCCTCCACTTT. The encoded protein is CASSQEGGGRSPLHF.

This clonotype has a count of ten or more. The chain carries TRBV5-1 and TRBJ2-3; maybe TRBD2 (5 bases). Germline assignment: CDR1 SGHRS and CDR2 YFSETQ. Deletions cut 3 bases from V and 3 bases from J, with 26 bases between. CDR3 length equals 19 residues. Written as DNA, the CDR3 is TGCGCCAGCAGCTCCCGGGGTGGCCCAATGACTCGACGGACAGATACGCAGTATTTT. This encodes CASSSRGGPMTRRTDTQYF. Based on the CDR3 plus reference TRBV5-1 and TRBJ2-3, the full variable domain is KAGVTQTPRYLIKTRGQQVTLSCSPISGHRSVSWYQQTPGQGLQFLFEYFSETQRNKGNFPGRFSGRQFSNSRSEMNVSTLELGDSALYLCASSSRGGPMTRRTDTQYFGPGTRLTVL.

This clonotype was counted ten times or more. The CDR3 sequence is CATRAYQTQPQHF. The DNA for the CDR3 is TGTGCCACCCGGGCCTATCAAACCCAGCCCCAGCATTTT. This sequence joins TRBV28 and TRBJ1-5; D remains unclear. Trimming shortened V by 10 bases and J by 7 bases, and 17 bases separated the two germline ends. The CDR3 loop spans 13 amino acids. Looked up from germline, CDR1 is MDHEN and CDR2 is SYDVKM.

This clonotype was recorded at least ten times. The rearrangement joins TRBV5-6 to TRBJ2-3, with D maybe TRBD2 (6 bases). V was pared by 0 bases and J by 1 base, with 9 bases between. The CDR3 spans 15 residues. In germline, CDR1 is SGHDT, CDR2 YYEEEE. The CDR3 protein is CASSLVAGRTDTQYF. Written as DNA, the CDR3 is TGTGCCAGCAGCTTGGTCGCGGGGCGCACAGATACGCAGTATTTT.

This clonotype came up many times. The V call is TRBV7-2, the J call TRBJ1-2; D is undetermined. Germline V CDR1 and CDR2: SGHTA, FQGNSA. V was trimmed by 5 bases and J by 8 bases, leaving 18 bases between them. The CDR3 loop spans 14 amino acids. In DNA form, the CDR3 reads TGTGCCAGCAGCCCTGGCTCCATAATGGGGGGCTACACCTTC. Its translation: CASSPGSIMGGYTF.

This clonotype was recorded at least ten times. The chain uses TRBV5-1 and TRBJ2-5; D may be TRBD2 (6 bases). The CDR3 is made up of 13 amino acids. CDR1 and CDR2 (germline): SGHRS, YFSETQ. Trimming stripped 3 bases from V and 2 bases from J, with 8 bases between. The CDR3 spells CASSSGLQETQYF. The DNA of the CDR3 is TGCGCCAGCAGCTCGGGACTGCAAGAGACCCAGTACTTC.

In this sample, this clonotype turned up many times. The chain has TRBV6-2 or TRBV6-3 and TRBJ1-1; D remains unclear. Germline CDR1 reads MNHEY; CDR2 reads SVGEGT. This CDR3 has 13 amino acids. The V end lost 2 bases, the J end lost 1 base, and 5 bases lay between the germline ends. This CDR3 reads CASSYGENTEAFF. In nucleotides, the CDR3 is TGTGCCAGCAGTTACGGGGAGAACACTGAAGCTTTCTTT.

The sample holds many counts of this clonotype. The chain has TRBV7-8 and TRBJ2-2, with 7 bases aligning to TRBD1. The CDR3 is 15 residues long. The V gene's germline CDR1 is SGHVS and CDR2 FQNEAQ. The V segment lost 3 bases and the J segment 11 bases; nucleotides outside the gene matches: 12. This chain's CDR3 is CASSFLDRIDRELFF. The CDR3 DNA is TGTGCCAGCAGCTTCTTGGACAGGATTGACCGCGAGCTGTTTTTT.

This clonotype was seen repeatedly, ten times or more. This rearrangement joins TRBV5-1 to TRBJ2-5; a possible D gene is TRBD2 (6 bases). Germline V gene data show CDR1 as SGHRS and CDR2 as YFSETQ. The CDR3 covers 14 residues. V lost 4 bases, J lost 2 bases, and 12 bases lay in between. This CDR3 reads CASSLGGTQETQYF. The CDR3 region has the DNA TGCGCCAGCAGCCTCGGGGGAACACAAGAGACCCAGTACTTC.

This clonotype was recorded many times. The V gene is TRBV6-5, the J gene TRBJ2-7; D unresolved. Trimming shortened V by 6 bases and J by 0 bases, and 9 bases separated the two germline ends. From germline, CDR1 is MNHEY and CDR2 SVGAGI. CDR3 length: 13 amino acids. Here the CDR3 DNA reads TGTGCCAGCAGACTAAAGAACTCCTACGAGCAGTACTTC. The encoded protein is CASRLKNSYEQYF.